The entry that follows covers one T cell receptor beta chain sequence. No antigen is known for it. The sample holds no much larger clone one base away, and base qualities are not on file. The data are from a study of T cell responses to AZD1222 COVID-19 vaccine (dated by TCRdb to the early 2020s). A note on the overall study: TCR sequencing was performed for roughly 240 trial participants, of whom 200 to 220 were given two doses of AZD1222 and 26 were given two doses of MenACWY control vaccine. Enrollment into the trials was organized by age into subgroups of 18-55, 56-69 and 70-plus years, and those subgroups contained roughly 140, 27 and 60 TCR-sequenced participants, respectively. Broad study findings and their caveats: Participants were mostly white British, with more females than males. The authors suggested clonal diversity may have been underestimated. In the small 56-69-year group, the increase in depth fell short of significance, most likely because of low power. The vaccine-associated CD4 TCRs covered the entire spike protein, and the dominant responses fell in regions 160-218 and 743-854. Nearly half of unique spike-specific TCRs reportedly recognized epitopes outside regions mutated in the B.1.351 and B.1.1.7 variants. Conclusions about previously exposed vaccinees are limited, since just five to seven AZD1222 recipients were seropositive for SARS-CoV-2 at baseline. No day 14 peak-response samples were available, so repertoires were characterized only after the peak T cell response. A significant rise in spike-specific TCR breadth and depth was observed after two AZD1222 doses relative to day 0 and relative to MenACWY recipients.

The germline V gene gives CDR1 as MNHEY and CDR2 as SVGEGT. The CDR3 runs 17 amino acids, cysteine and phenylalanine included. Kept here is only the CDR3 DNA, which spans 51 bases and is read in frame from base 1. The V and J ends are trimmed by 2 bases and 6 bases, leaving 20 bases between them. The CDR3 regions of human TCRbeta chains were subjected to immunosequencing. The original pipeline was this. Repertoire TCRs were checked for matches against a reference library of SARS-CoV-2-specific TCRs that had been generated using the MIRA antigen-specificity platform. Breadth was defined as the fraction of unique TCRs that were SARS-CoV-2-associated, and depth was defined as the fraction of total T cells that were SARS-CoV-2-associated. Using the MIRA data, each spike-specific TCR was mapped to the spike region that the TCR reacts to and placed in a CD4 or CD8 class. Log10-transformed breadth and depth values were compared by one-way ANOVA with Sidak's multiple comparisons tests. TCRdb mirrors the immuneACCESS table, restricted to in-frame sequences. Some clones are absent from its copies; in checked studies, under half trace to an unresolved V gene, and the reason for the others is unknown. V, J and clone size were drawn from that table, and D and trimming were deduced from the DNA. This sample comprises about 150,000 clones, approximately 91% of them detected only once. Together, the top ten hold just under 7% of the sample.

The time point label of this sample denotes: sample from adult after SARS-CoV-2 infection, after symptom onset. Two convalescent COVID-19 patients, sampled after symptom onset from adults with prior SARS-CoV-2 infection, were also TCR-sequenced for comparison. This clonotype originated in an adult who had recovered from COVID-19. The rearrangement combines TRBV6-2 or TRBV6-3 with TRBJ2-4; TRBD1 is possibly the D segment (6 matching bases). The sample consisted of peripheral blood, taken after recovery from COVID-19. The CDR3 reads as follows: CASSYPRGNTRGNIQYF. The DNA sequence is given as TGTGCCAGCAGTTACCCCAGGGGAAATACAAGGGGAAACATTCAGTACTTC.